The 18 T cell receptor beta chains presented below share a single source sample, sequenced in a study of T cell responses to AZD1222 COVID-19 vaccine. Method: immunoSEQ multiplex PCR; TCRdb's copy keeps in-frame clones and lacks some. The sample holds more than 85,000 clones, 85% to 90% seen once. The sample in question was peripheral blood, obtained on day 0 of AZD1222 vaccination. The receptors come from an adult in good health.

This clone was detected once. This chain connects TRBV6-6 to TRBJ1-1; 8 positions agree with TRBD1. The CDR3 consists of 13 residues. The germline V gene has CDR1 MNHNY and CDR2 SVGAGI (reference sequence). The J segment lost 4 bases and the V segment lost 6 bases, leaving 4 bases of the junction unmatched. CDR3 sequence (DNA): TGTGCCAGCAGCAATGACAGGGGCACTGAAGCTTTCTTT. Amino acids: CASSNDRGTEAFF.

The CDR3 region is CASSKTRQGGNQPQHF. The CDR3 DNA follows: TGTGCCAGCAGCAAAACTAGACAGGGCGGCAATCAGCCCCAGCATTTT. The chain employs TRBV21-1 and TRBJ1-5; whether TRBD1, the table's D call, matches the DNA was not checked. TRBV21-1 is recorded as a pseudogene. The CDR3 has 16 amino acids.

V and J are TRBV11-3 and TRBJ1-1, with D unresolved. V dropped 5 bases and J dropped 0 bases, with 13 bases sitting between them. The CDR3 sequence is 15 residues long. The germline CDR1 and CDR2 sequences are SGHNT and YENEEA. CDR3 DNA sequence: TGTGCCAGCAGCGCAAGGACGGATCTGAACACTGAAGCTTTCTTT. Translating it yields CASSARTDLNTEAFF.

The V call is TRBV18, the J call TRBJ1-5, with 7 bases matching TRBD1. The CDR3 sequence is 16 residues long. Germline CDR1 is KGHSH and CDR2 is LQKENI. Trimming at V came to 4 bases and at J to 3 bases, leaving 9 bases not matched to a gene. In DNA, the CDR3 is TGTGCCAGCTCACTCGGACAGGTTGGTAACAATCAGCCCCAGCATTTT. It yields the protein CASSLGQVGNNQPQHF.

The rearrangement uses TRBV28 and TRBJ2-7; D unclear. The CDR3 consists of 12 residues. CDR1 is MDHEN, CDR2 SYDVKM, per germline. Trimming removed 6 bases at V and 2 bases at J, with 8 bases between. The CDR3 region has the DNA TGTGCCAGCAGGGGCCGGGCCTACGAGCAGTACTTC. Residues: CASRGRAYEQYF.

The gene calls are TRBV29-1 and TRBJ2-6; no reliable D call. This CDR3 spans 14 amino acids. Germline CDR1 SQVTM, CDR2 ANQGSEA. V was pared by 3 bases and J by 0 bases, with 6 bases between. CDR3 protein: CSVDLSSGANVLTF. The CDR3 DNA sequence: TGCAGCGTTGATCTTTCCTCTGGGGCCAACGTCCTGACTTTC.

V gene TRBV10-3 combines with J gene TRBJ2-2; D is tentatively TRBD1 or TRBD2 (6 bases each). This CDR3 is 14 amino acids long. CDR1 ENHRY and CDR2 SYGVKD come from the germline V gene. Trimming removed 6 bases from V and 6 bases from J, with 14 bases in between. The CDR3 spells CAIRGLKGAGELFF. The CDR3 DNA sequence: TGTGCCATCAGGGGACTTAAGGGGGCCGGGGAGCTGTTTTTT.

The V call is TRBV18, the J call TRBJ2-6; a possible D gene is TRBD2 (6 bases). Germline assignment: CDR1 KGHSH and CDR2 LQKENI. This CDR3 spans 16 amino acids. V was clipped by 2 bases and J by 0 bases, with 8 bases between them. DNA for the CDR3: TGTGCCAGCTCACCAGGGAGGACCTCTGGGGCCAACGTCCTGACTTTC. The encoded protein is CASSPGRTSGANVLTF.

The chain couples TRBV3-1 (or the pseudogene TRBV3-2) to TRBJ1-1; TRBD1 might be the D (6 bases). CDR3 length: 12 amino acids. Germline V lookup: CDR1 LGHDT, CDR2 YNNKEL (reference sequence). Trimming stripped 6 bases from V and 5 bases from J, with 10 bases between. CDR3 bases: TGTGCCAGCAGTATCAGGGGAACTGAAGCTTTCTTT. The encoded protein is CASSIRGTEAFF.

The V and J genes are TRBV3-1 (or the pseudogene TRBV3-2) and TRBJ1-2, with no clear D. The CDR3 sequence is 13 residues long. V gave up 3 bases and J gave up 0 bases, with 5 bases separating them. The germline V gene has CDR1 LGHDT and CDR2 YNNKEL (reference sequence). The CDR3 bases are TGTGCCAGCAGCCACAGGTCTAACTATGGCTACACCTTC. Residues: CASSHRSNYGYTF.

V is TRBV7-9 and J is TRBJ2-1, with 11 bases matching TRBD2. The CDR3 runs 16 residues. V lost 3 bases and J lost 9; bases outside the gene matches: 10. Germline CDR1 SEHNR, CDR2 FQNEAQ (reference sequence). CDR3 DNA: TGTGCCAGCAGCTTTTTAGCGGGGGGGTTAGTGGGTGAGCAGTTCTTC. Translating it yields CASSFLAGGLVGEQFF.

The chain couples TRBV9 to TRBJ2-7, with 13 positions matching TRBD2. V was pared by 2 bases and J by 0 bases, with 2 bases of the junction left unmatched. Germline-derived CDR1 and CDR2 are SGDLS and YYNGEE. The CDR3 is made up of 16 amino acids. Here the CDR3 reads CASSVGTSGVSYEQYF. In DNA form, the CDR3 reads TGTGCCAGCAGCGTGGGGACTAGCGGGGTCTCCTACGAGCAGTACTTC.

The J gene is TRBJ1-2, the V gene TRBV25-1; TRBD1 matches at 8 bases. Unmatched junction bases numbered 4, after V lost 2 bases and J lost 5 bases. The CDR3 is made up of 14 amino acids. CDR1 MGHDK and CDR2 SYGVNS come from the germline V gene. In DNA, the CDR3 is TGTGCCAGCAGTGAACAGGGGGCGAGGTATGGCTACACCTTC. As protein: CASSEQGARYGYTF.

The DNA for the CDR3 is TGTGCCTGGAGTGTAGGGGCAGAGGGAAACACCATATATTTT. Translated, it gives CAWSVGAEGNTIYF. The chain links TRBV30 to TRBJ1-3; maybe TRBD1 (5 bases). Germline V CDR1 and CDR2: GTSNPN, SVGIG (reference sequence). Trimming removed 0 bases at V and 4 bases at J, with 10 bases between. The CDR3 has 14 amino acids.

The rearrangement joins TRBV5-1 to TRBJ1-6; 7 nucleotides line up with TRBD1. The CDR3 extends over 17 amino acids. CDR1 and CDR2 (germline): SGHRS, YFSETQ. V dropped 2 bases and J dropped 5; count of bases not matched to a gene: 10. The CDR3 nucleotides read TGCGCCAGCAGCTTACTAAAACCGGGACAGAATAATTCACCCCTCCACTTT. It specifies CASSLLKPGQNNSPLHF.

This chain links TRBV6-5 with TRBJ2-1; 9 bases map to TRBD2. With V trimmed by 4 bases and J by 9 bases, 7 bases remained unmatched. The CDR3 runs 14 residues. Germline assignment: CDR1 MNHEY and CDR2 SVGAGI. CDR3 loop: CASSSAIAGAEQFF. DNA for the CDR3: TGTGCCAGCAGTTCTGCTATAGCGGGAGCTGAGCAGTTCTTC.

This sequence joins TRBV6-1 and TRBJ1-2; TRBD1 might be the D (5 bases). The CDR3 is 17 amino acids. With 0 bases removed from V and 4 bases from J, the gap between germline ends came to 18 bases. Looked up from germline, CDR1 is MNHNS and CDR2 is SASEGT. CDR3 residues: CASSEAQRGGRIYGYTF. CDR3 coding DNA: TGTGCCAGCAGTGAAGCCCAAAGGGGTGGGAGGATCTATGGCTACACCTTC.

The V gene is TRBV7-8, the J gene TRBJ1-2, with D possibly matching TRBD1 (5 bases). CDR3 length: 14 residues. V lost 4 bases and J 5 bases, leaving 14 bases between the germline ends. Germline V gene data show CDR1 as SGHVS and CDR2 as FQNEAQ. The CDR3 bases are TGTGCCAGCAGCTCCTTCGGGGCCTTATATGGCTACACCTTC. This codes for CASSSFGALYGYTF.